Listed here are 10 T cell receptor beta chains from one sample, sequenced in a study of shared clonotypes between healthy human individuals. Clones were sequenced by immunoSEQ multiplex PCR, and TCRdb holds only the in-frame ones, with some missing. The table records millions of clones, 95% of them present only once. Sequencing was performed on naive CD4+ T cells sorted from blood. Indicated subset: CD45RA+ positively selected. These receptors came from a man aged 18 to 35 in good health.

In its sample, this clone was seen once. V gene TRBV5-1 combines with J gene TRBJ1-1, with a weak D call TRBD1 (5 bases). Germline V lookup: CDR1 SGHRS, CDR2 YFSETQ. This CDR3 spans 13 amino acids. The V gene lost 4 bases and the J gene lost 1 base, with 8 bases spanning the gap. The CDR3: CASSKDTNTEAFF. CDR3 sequence (DNA): TGCGCCAGCAGCAAGGACACGAACACTGAAGCTTTCTTT.

This sequence joins TRBV28 and TRBJ1-5, with D unclear. The CDR3 contains 12 residues. V was cut by 3 bases and J by 6 bases, with 6 bases left in between. CDR1 MDHEN and CDR2 SYDVKM come from the germline V gene. CDR3 DNA sequence: TGTGCCAGCAGTTTTGGCCCTCAGCCCCAGCATTTT. This encodes CASSFGPQPQHF.

For the CDR3, the DNA is TGTGCCAGCAGCAAAGGGGGGGGACAGGGAAACACTGAAGCTTTCTTT. Amino acids: CASSKGGGQGNTEAFF. The chain combines TRBV21-1 with TRBJ1-1; TRBD1 is the table's D call and was not checked against the DNA. TRBV21-1 corresponds to a pseudogene. The CDR3 consists of 16 residues.

V gene TRBV10-2 combines with J gene TRBJ1-5; 11 bases are a match to TRBD1. Germline lookup yields CDR1 WSHSY and CDR2 SAAADI. The V gene end was trimmed by 6 bases and the J gene end by 3 bases; junction bases not matched to a gene: 7. This CDR3 is built from 16 residues. The CDR3 DNA is TGCGCCAGCAGCGAGGGACAGGGGGGGCTCAATCAGCCCCAGCATTTT. Amino acid sequence: CASSEGQGGLNQPQHF.

The chain recombines TRBV4-3 with TRBJ1-2, with a tentative D call TRBD1 (5 bases). The V and J ends lost 0 bases and 4 bases respectively, with 9 bases between them. The germline V gene encodes CDR1 LGHNA and CDR2 YSLEER. The CDR3 covers 14 residues. The CDR3: CASSQEGPAYGYTF. CDR3 in DNA: TGCGCCAGCAGCCAAGAGGGACCGGCCTATGGCTACACCTTC.

The chain uses TRBV7-9 and TRBJ2-7, with TRBD2 identical over 13 bases. CDR3 length equals 18 residues. CDR1 and CDR2 from the germline V gene are SEHNR and FQNEAQ (reference sequence). J was trimmed by 3 bases and V by 5 bases; bases with no gene match: 13. The CDR3, as DNA: TGTGCCAGCAGCGGAGGACTAGCGGGAGTGTTTAGAGGCTACGAGCAGTACTTC. Amino acids: CASSGGLAGVFRGYEQYF.

Turning to this clone: This specimen includes other DNA sequences encoding the same CDR3. The V and J genes are TRBV30 and TRBJ2-7, with D maybe TRBD1 (6 bases). CDR3 size: 14 residues. Trimming removed 4 bases from V and 0 bases from J, with 13 bases in between. CDR1 is GTSNPN and CDR2 is SVGIG in the germline V gene (reference sequence). In nucleotides, the CDR3 is TGTGCCTGGACCCTAGGGGGTAGCTCCTACGAGCAGTACTTC. Protein: CAWTLGGSSYEQYF.

The chain combines TRBV27 with TRBJ2-1; D might be TRBD2 (6 bases). Germline loops: CDR1 MNHEY, CDR2 SMNVEV (reference sequence). The CDR3 is 18 residues long. V gave up 6 bases and J gave up 5 bases, with 26 bases separating them. The CDR3 DNA reads TGTGCCAGCAGCTCTTTGTTGGTGGGTGGACTAACTAACAATGAGCAGTTCTTC. As protein: CASSSLLVGGLTNNEQFF.

This clone occurred once. The J gene is TRBJ2-7, the V gene TRBV27; no clear D. The germline CDR1 and CDR2 sequences are MNHEY and SMNVEV (reference sequence). The CDR3 covers 13 residues. Between the trimmed V and J ends, which lost 2 bases and 7 bases, there was a span of 12 bases. CDR3 sequence reads: CASSLQGSREQYF. Here the CDR3 DNA reads TGTGCCAGCAGTTTACAAGGGTCGCGAGAGCAGTACTTC.

This sequence joins TRBV29-1 and TRBJ2-3; 9 bases are a match to TRBD2. This CDR3 spans 17 amino acids. Looked up from germline, CDR1 is SQVTM and CDR2 is ANQGSEA. After removal of 3 bases from V and 2 bases from J, the junction contained 12 bases not matched to a gene. CDR3 residues: CSVEPRGRARSTDTQYF. The CDR3 bases are TGCAGCGTTGAGCCGCGCGGGAGGGCCCGGTCCACAGATACGCAGTATTTT.